Listed below are T cell receptor beta chains from one sample, sequenced in a study of radiation and T cells in renal cell carcinoma. The table came from immunoSEQ multiplex PCR; TCRdb's copy has only in-frame clones and leaves some out. The profile shows 130,000 to 150,000 clones, around nine tenths of them singletons. Material: blood, obtained from a patient whose treatment included radiotherapy and nephrectomy. Every receptor here comes from a woman between 45 and 60 years old with renal cell carcinoma. The CDR3 runs from the conserved cysteine through the conserved F or W. The D gene is left open where the match is weak. Clone size is given for some rows only: seen once, a few or many times, or a class if the clone is expanded.

d_call j_call v_call clone_size cdr3_nt cdr3_aa
. TRBJ1-2 TRBV28 . TGTGCCAGCAGTTTGGGGGCGCTCGGTGGCTACACCTTC CASSLGALGGYTF
TRBD2 TRBJ2-7 TRBV27 . TGTGCCAGCAGTTATAGCGGGAGCTCCTACGAGCAGTACTTC CASSYSGSSYEQYF
. TRBJ1-2 TRBV9 . TGTGCCAGCAGCGTACAAGGACTCAACTATGGCTACACCTTC CASSVQGLNYGYTF
. TRBJ1-5 TRBV10-3 . TGTGCCATCAGGGACCCCGGACAGAATCAGCCCCAGCATTTT CAIRDPGQNQPQHF
. TRBJ2-1 TRBV7-9 . TGTGCCAGCAGCCAGATCCAGGGATCCTACAATGAGCAGTTCTTC CASSQIQGSYNEQFF
. TRBJ1-6 TRBV15 few TGTGCCACCAGCAGAATGAGCCTCAATTCACCCCTCCACTTT CATSRMSLNSPLHF
. TRBJ2-1 TRBV25-1 . TGTGCCAGCAGTGAATGGTCGGGCACCCAACGGAATGAGCAGTTCTTC CASSEWSGTQRNEQFF
. TRBJ2-2 TRBV28 . TGTGCCAGCAGTTTCTCGGACCCTACCGGGGAGCTGTTTTTT CASSFSDPTGELFF
TRBD1 TRBJ2-7 TRBV28 . TGTGCCAGCAGTCCGCCGGGACAGGCGAGTCGGGAGCAGTACTTC CASSPPGQASREQYF
. TRBJ2-7 TRBV28 once TGTGCCAGCAGTTTAAGCAGGGCCGAGCAGTACTTC CASSLSRAEQYF
. TRBJ2-6 TRBV7-2 . TGTGCCAGCAGCTTATCGCCAGGGGAGGTTCCTGGGGCCAACGTCCTGACTTTC CASSLSPGEVPGANVLTF
. TRBJ2-4 TRBV5-4 . TGTGCCAGCAGCTTGTTCCCGGACCCCTATGGGTACATTCAGTACTTC CASSLFPDPYGYIQYF
TRBD1 TRBJ2-5 TRBV4-1 . TGCGCCAGCAGCCAAGGGGACAGGGGAAAAGAGACCCAGTACTTC CASSQGDRGKETQYF
. TRBJ2-1 TRBV4-3 . TGCGCCAGCAGCCCAACGGGACTTCCCGAGAGGTACAATGAGCAGTTCTTC CASSPTGLPERYNEQFF
TRBD1 TRBJ1-6 TRBV5-8 . TGTGCCAGCAGCTTCCTCAGGGGGCGCAGGGGTAATTCACCCCTCCACTTT CASSFLRGRRGNSPLHF
. TRBJ1-2 TRBV5-4 . TGTGCCAGCAGCTCCCAGCGGAGCAGAACGAAAGCTAACATCTTC CASSSQRSRTKANIF
. TRBJ2-1 TRBV6-1 . TGTGCCAGCAGTGAAGGAGGGCGTCGTGAGCAGTTCTTC CASSEGGRREQFF
TRBD1 TRBJ2-7 TRBV27 . TGTGCCAGCAGCCTCCAGGGGGCCGCCTACGAGCAGTACTTC CASSLQGAAYEQYF
. TRBJ1-3 TRBV5-6 . TGTGCCAGCAGCTTGGTAGGACAGTTCGACTCTGGAAACACCATATATTTT CASSLVGQFDSGNTIYF
TRBD1 TRBJ1-4 TRBV7-9 . TGTGCCAGCAGCATCGACAGGGGAACTAATGAAAAACTGTTTTTT CASSIDRGTNEKLFF
. TRBJ2-1 TRBV6-5 . TGTGCCAGCAAGCTCTCGAGCTCCTACAATGAGCAGTTCTTC CASKLSSSYNEQFF
TRBD2 TRBJ2-1 TRBV7-8 . TGTGCCAGCAGCGGGACTAGCGGGAAAAGCTCCTACAATGAGCAGTTCTTC CASSGTSGKSSYNEQFF
. TRBJ1-3 TRBV7-2 . TGTGCCAGCAGCTTGGGGCGGGACGACGGAAACACCATATATTTT CASSLGRDDGNTIYF